This T cell receptor beta chain was recovered during a study of chemoradiotherapy in HPV16-positive cancers. This clone was recorded once. Generated by immunoSEQ multiplex PCR, the TCRdb table keeps only in-frame clones and is missing some. The data contain over 2,000 clones, around 80% of them singletons. The trim removed 4 bases at V and 5 bases at J, leaving 14 bases unmatched. This CDR3 spans 16 amino acids. Germline values: CDR1 SGDLS, CDR2 YYNGEE. The chain uses TRBV9 and TRBJ2-5, with 7 bases that match TRBD2. The sequence came from a human donor with HPV-associated anogenital cancer. The sequencing used tumor tissue, collected from a patient who underwent chemoradiotherapy. In DNA form, the CDR3 reads TGTGCCAGCAGCCTCAACGATGGACTAGTCGGGGAGACCCAGTACTTC. It is translated as CASSLNDGLVGETQYF. Filled out from reference TRBV9 and TRBJ2-5, the complete variable domain reads DSGVTQTPKHLITATGQRVTLRCSPRSGDLSVYWYQQSLDQGLQFLIQYYNGEERAKGNILERFSAQQFPDLHSELNLSSLELGDSALYFCASSLNDGLVGETQYFGPGTRLLVL.